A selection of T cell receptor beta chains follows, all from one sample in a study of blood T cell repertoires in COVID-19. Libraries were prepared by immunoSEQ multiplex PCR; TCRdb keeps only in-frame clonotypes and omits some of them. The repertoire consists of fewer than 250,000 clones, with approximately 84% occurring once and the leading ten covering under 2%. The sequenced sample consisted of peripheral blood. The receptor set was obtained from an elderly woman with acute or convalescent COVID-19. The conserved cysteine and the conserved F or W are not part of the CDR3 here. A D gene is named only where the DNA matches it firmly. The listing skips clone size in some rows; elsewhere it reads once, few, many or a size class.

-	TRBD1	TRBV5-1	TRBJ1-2	ASSPFTGGAVDGYT
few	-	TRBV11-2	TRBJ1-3	ASSPASSGNTIY
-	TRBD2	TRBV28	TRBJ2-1	ASSRDPGTSGLSSYNEQF
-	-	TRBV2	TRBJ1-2	ASSEGPRRGYT
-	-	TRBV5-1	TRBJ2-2	ASSLVGANTGELF
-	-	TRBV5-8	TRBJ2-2	ASSTGLHTGELF
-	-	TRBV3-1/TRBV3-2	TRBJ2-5	ASSPTKQETQY
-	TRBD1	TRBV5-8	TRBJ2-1	ASSLDRVRNEQF
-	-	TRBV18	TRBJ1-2	ASSPSQQGEITHYGYT
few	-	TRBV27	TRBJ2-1	ASSSPRGKSSYNEQF
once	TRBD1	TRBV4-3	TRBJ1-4	ASSQVGQGRTNEKLF
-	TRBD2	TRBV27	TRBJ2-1	ASSPAGENEQF
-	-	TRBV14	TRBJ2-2	ASSQALGPVPELF
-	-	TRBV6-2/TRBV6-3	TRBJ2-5	ASSYRAGAETQY
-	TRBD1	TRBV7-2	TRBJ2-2	ASSLVRTGTGELF
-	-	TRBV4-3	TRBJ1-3	ASSSLGFGDGNTIY
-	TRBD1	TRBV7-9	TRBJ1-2	ASRTGAGGYT
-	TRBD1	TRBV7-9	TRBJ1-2	ASSPGTAYGYT
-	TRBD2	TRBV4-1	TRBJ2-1	ASSQDTSGAYNEQF
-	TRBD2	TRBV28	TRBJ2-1	ASSLSFILREGSYNEQF
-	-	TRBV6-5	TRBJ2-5	ASSYSGRGGQETQY
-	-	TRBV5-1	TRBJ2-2	ASSSGVPGELF
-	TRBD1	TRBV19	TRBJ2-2	ASRPGGQNTGELF
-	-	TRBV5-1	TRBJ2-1	ASSPSSGSAQVYNEQF
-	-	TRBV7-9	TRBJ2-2	ASSLVAGASTGELF
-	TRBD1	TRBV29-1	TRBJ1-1	SVPRGGDRDEAF
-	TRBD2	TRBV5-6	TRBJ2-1	ASSLVAGSYNEQF
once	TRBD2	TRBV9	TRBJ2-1	ASSDRLAGGSNEQF
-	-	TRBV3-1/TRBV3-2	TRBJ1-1	ASSQGGRGTEAF